Below are 11 T cell receptor beta chains sequenced from a single sample in a study of CD8 T cells in Susac syndrome. RNA amounts of about 0.5 to 1 ug underwent reverse transcription with random hexamers. In TCRdb, the immunoSEQ multiplex PCR reads were re-called with MiXCR into one record per CDR3 protein. Of 160,000 or so distinct CDR3 sequences listed, 95% are singletons. The sequencing sample was made of CD4+ T cells from PBMCs. These receptors were taken from a human donor with Susac syndrome.

This chain links TRBV20-1 with TRBJ1-5, with D possibly matching TRBD1 (6 bases). CDR1 and CDR2 (germline): DFQATT, SNEGSKA (reference sequence). The CDR3 covers 14 residues. V lost 3 bases to trimming and J lost 0 bases, with 9 bases between them. CDR3 residues: CSASRRGSNQPQHF. DNA of the CDR3: TGCAGTGCTAGCCGCAGGGGTAGCAATCAGCCCCAGCATTTT.

The chain carries TRBV6-4 and TRBJ1-1; TRBD1 matches at 7 bases. The CDR3 sequence is 14 residues long. V lost 3 bases and J lost 5; bases outside the gene matches: 6. Germline V CDR1 and CDR2: MRHNA, SNTAGT. The CDR3 here is CASSEQGGSTEAFF. The CDR3 nucleotides are TGTGCCAGCAGTGAGCAGGGGGGATCAACTGAAGCTTTCTTT.

The rearrangement links TRBV12-3 or TRBV12-4 to TRBJ2-1; weak D call: TRBD1 (5 bases). This CDR3 spans 15 amino acids. The V end lost 7 bases, the J end lost 5 bases, and 18 bases lay between the germline ends. The CDR3 loop is CASIQQATTNNEQFF. CDR3 nucleotides: TGTGCCAGCATCCAACAGGCGACGACCAACAATGAGCAGTTCTTC.

The V gene is TRBV5-4, the J gene TRBJ1-1; weak D call: TRBD1 (6 bases). The CDR3 is 15 amino acids. Germline V gene data show CDR1 as SGHNT and CDR2 as YYREEE (reference sequence). Deletions cut 4 bases from V and 1 base from J, with 14 bases between. The CDR3 sequence is CASSTGGWENTEAFF. The CDR3 DNA is TGTGCCAGCAGCACCGGGGGCTGGGAGAACACTGAAGCTTTCTTT.

The chain joins TRBV9 to TRBJ2-6, with 7 bases that match TRBD2. CDR3 length: 16 amino acids. V lost 0 bases to trimming and J lost 4 bases; unmatched junction nucleotides: 4. Germline V gives CDR1 SGDLS, CDR2 YYNGEE. CDR3 nucleotides: TGTGCCAGCAGCGTAGCGGTGGGACTAGGGGCCAACGTCCTGACTTTC. This translates into CASSVAVGLGANVLTF.

V is TRBV9 and J is TRBJ1-2; D gene uncertain. Germline V gene lookup returns CDR1 SGDLS and CDR2 YYNGEE. Trimming shortened V by 0 bases and J by 4 bases, and 10 bases separated the two germline ends. CDR3 size: 14 residues. CDR3 sequence reads: CASSVVTEAYGYTF. In nucleotides, the CDR3 is TGTGCCAGCAGCGTAGTTACGGAAGCCTATGGCTACACCTTC.

The chain has TRBV7-9 and TRBJ2-3; D gene ambiguous. CDR1 SEHNR and CDR2 FQNEAQ come from the germline V gene (reference sequence). Trimming took 3 bases from V and 6 from J, leaving 16 bases between them. The CDR3 runs to 15 residues. The CDR3 DNA follows: TGTGCCAGCAGCTTGGGTCGATCTCGAGCCGATACGCAGTATTTT. Its protein product is CASSLGRSRADTQYF.

The chain links TRBV3-1 to TRBJ2-5; 7 positions match TRBD1. J lost 2 bases, V lost 2 bases, and 5 bases had no gene match. The CDR3 contains 15 residues. The germline V gene has CDR1 LGHDT and CDR2 YNNKEL (reference sequence). The CDR3 loop reads CASSQPRQGQETQYF. The CDR3 bases are TGTGCCAGCAGCCAACCTCGACAGGGACAAGAGACCCAGTACTTC.

DNA for the CDR3: TGTGCCAGCAGTGGACAGGGCGGGATAGCTAACTATGGCTACACCTTC. The encoded protein is CASSGQGGIANYGYTF. The V and J genes are TRBV2 and TRBJ1-2, with 7 bases matching TRBD1. Germline CDR1 SNHLY, CDR2 FYNNEI. Losses at the gene ends were 4 bases for V and 0 bases for J; bases not matched to a gene: 8. The CDR3 totals 16 residues.

The chain recombines TRBV25-1 with TRBJ1-3; D not resolved. The germline gives CDR1 MGHDK, CDR2 SYGVNS. Trimming stripped 6 bases from V and 0 bases from J, with 3 bases between. The CDR3 is 12 residues long. DNA for the CDR3: TGTGCCAGCAGGACCTCTGGAAACACCATATATTTT. Encoded protein: CASRTSGNTIYF. The variable domain in full, completed from reference TRBV25-1 and TRBJ1-3, reads EADIYQTPRYLVIGTGKKITLECSQTMGHDKMYWYQQDPGMELHLIHYSYGVNSTEKGDLSSESTVSRIRTEHFPLTLESARPSHTSQYLCASRTSGNTIYFGEGSWLTVV.

The chain recombines TRBV5-1 with TRBJ2-5, with 7 bases matching TRBD1. The CDR3 contains 14 residues. The germline V gene encodes CDR1 SGHRS and CDR2 YFSETQ. The V segment lost 3 bases and the J segment 7 bases; nucleotides outside the gene matches: 9. In DNA form, the CDR3 reads TGCGCCAGCAGCTCAGGGGGTTCGGAAGGGACCCAGTACTTC. The encoded protein is CASSSGGSEGTQYF.